This entry lists 15 T cell receptor beta chains sequenced from one sample in a study of T cell clusters in autoimmune cytopenias. Roughly 38,000 genome equivalents of blood DNA were amplified for TRB. Multiplex touch-down PCR amplified TRB using TRB-A and TRB-B pools in one tube. TCRdb reprocessed the multiplex PCR reads; each CDR3 protein has one entry and no DNA is given. Its clone listing holds roughly 16,000 distinct CDR3 sequences. These sequences were also reported in another study, on T cell repertoires in aging, cancer and after chemotherapy.

The material sequenced was peripheral blood. These receptors came from a human donor in good health.

Frequency places this clonotype as medium-sized (0.01 to 0.1%). This rearrangement joins TRBV11-3 to TRBJ2-7; there is no DNA to check the TCRdb D call of TRBD2. Germline V lookup: CDR1 SGHNT, CDR2 YENEEA. The CDR3 is made up of 18 amino acids. The CDR3 here is CASSVRPPGLAGGDEQYF. Using reference TRBV11-3 and TRBJ2-7 for the parts outside the CDR3, the full variable domain is EAGVVQSPRYKIIEKKQPVAFWCNPISGHNTLYWYLQNLGQGPELLIRYENEEAVDDSQLPKDRFSAERLKGVDSTLKIQPAELGDSAVYLCASSVRPPGLAGGDEQYFGPGTRLTVT.

The rearrangement uses TRBV6-5 and TRBJ2-2; the D call from TCRdb, TRBD1, cannot be confirmed without DNA. CDR3 length: 12 residues. Germline CDR1 is MNHEY and CDR2 is SVGAGI. The CDR3 spells CASGTGAGELFF.

This rearrangement joins TRBV7-9 to TRBJ2-3; TCRdb returns TRBD2, unconfirmable since there is no DNA. CDR3 length: 16 amino acids. The germline V gene has CDR1 SEHNR and CDR2 FQNEAQ (reference sequence). The CDR3 reads CASSLVSGGLPDTQYF. Complete variable domain (other parts from reference TRBV7-9 and TRBJ2-3): DTGVSQNPRHKITKRGQNVTFRCDPISEHNRLYWYRQTLGQGPEFLTYFQNEAQLEKSRLLSDRFSAERPKGSFSTLEIQRTEQGDSAMYLCASSLVSGGLPDTQYFGPGTRLTVL.

The chain carries TRBV12-3 or TRBV12-4 and TRBJ2-3; TCRdb's assignment of TRBD2 cannot be checked, as there is no DNA. The CDR3 has 17 residues. CDR3 protein: CASSTRRTSGITDTQYF.

The chain employs TRBV7-6 and TRBJ2-7. Germline CDR1 is SGHVS and CDR2 is FNYEAQ. This CDR3 region has 15 residues. This CDR3 is CASSLWASGYYEQYF.

The rearrangement uses TRBV15 and TRBJ2-1; TCRdb indicates TRBD1, and absent DNA this call remains unverified. The CDR3 has 12 amino acids. Per the germline V gene, CDR1 is LNHNV and CDR2 is YYDKDF (reference sequence). CDR3 protein: CATQRRGDEQFF.

The CDR3 loop is CASSSRWSPLQTQYF. This chain links TRBV5-6 with TRBJ2-5; TCRdb calls TRBD1, which cannot be checked without DNA. Germline-derived CDR1 and CDR2 are SGHDT and YYEEEE. The CDR3 extends over 15 amino acids.

V usage is TRBV30 and J usage is TRBJ2-7; lacking DNA, the TRBD2 call made by TCRdb goes unchecked. Germline CDR1 and CDR2: GTSNPN and SVGIG (reference sequence). The CDR3 totals 17 residues. CDR3 sequence: CAWSALSSGTGFEEQYF.

The V call is TRBV29-1, the J call TRBJ1-1. This CDR3 spans 14 amino acids. CDR1 is SQVTM and CDR2 is ANQGSEA in the germline V gene. The CDR3 region is CSAGTDGLNTEAFF.

This chain uses TRBV18 with TRBJ2-2. The CDR3 extends over 14 amino acids. From germline, CDR1 is KGHSH and CDR2 LQKENI. The CDR3 loop reads CASSPGQTGGELFF. The variable domain in full, completed from reference TRBV18 and TRBJ2-2, reads NAGVMQNPRHLVRRRGQEARLRCSPMKGHSHVYWYRQLPEEGLKFMVYLQKENIIDESGMPKERFSAEFPKEGPSILRIQQVVRGDSAAYFCASSPGQTGGELFFGEGSRLTVL.

CDR3 protein: CAISDLETQYF. The gene calls are TRBV10-3 and TRBJ2-5. Germline-derived CDR1 and CDR2 are ENHRY and SYGVKD. The CDR3 extends over 11 amino acids.

The CDR3 region is CASRTLRYNEQFF. The chain joins TRBV6-5 to TRBJ2-1. Germline V lookup: CDR1 MNHEY, CDR2 SVGAGI. CDR3 length: 13 amino acids.

This clonotype is classed as medium-sized by frequency. This chain links TRBV6-5 with TRBJ2-1; TCRdb's assignment of TRBD2 cannot be checked, as there is no DNA. In germline, CDR1 is MNHEY, CDR2 SVGAGI. The CDR3 runs 12 residues. This chain's CDR3 is CASSPDYLVVFF.

The CDR3 loop is CAWSLGPKNIQYF. The V call is TRBV30, the J call TRBJ2-4. The CDR3 has 13 amino acids. Germline V gene lookup returns CDR1 GTSNPN and CDR2 SVGIG (reference sequence).

The chain is built from TRBV29-1 and TRBJ1-5. Germline V gene sequence: CDR1 SQVTM, CDR2 ANQGSEA. The CDR3 runs to 12 residues. The CDR3 reads CSVAGSNQPQHF.